The T cell receptor (beta chain) described here comes from a study of patients and donors after allogeneic stem cell transplantation (dated by TCRdb to about 2020). Comments on this clonotype: Which antigen it targets is not known. Base qualities are not provided; no much larger clone lies one nucleotide away.

Library construction relied on RT-PCR. The sequencing machine was a NextSeq 550. TCRdb handled the public reads itself, with Q25 trimming in fastp and clone calling in MiXCR, and kept productive beta chains. Rows are combined by CDR3 protein, so each entry shows the most common genes and DNA. The sample has hundreds of thousands of distinct CDR3 sequences on record, 16% of them singletons. Roughly 7% of the sample is taken by the ten largest. V lost 2 bases and J lost 5 bases, and the count of bases not matched to a germline gene is 13. The CDR3, from cysteine to phenylalanine, totals 17 residues. The retained sequence is limited to the CDR3, 51 bases, with the frame set at the first base. CDR1 and CDR2 (SEHNR, FQNEAQ) derive from the germline V gene (reference sequence).

The sample taken for sequencing was blood, either unsorted or a sorted T cell fraction (not recorded which). This TCR derives from a human donor who was either an allogeneic HSCT recipient or a stem cell or donor lymphocyte infusion donor (not recorded which). It is not recorded whose cells these are; they may come from a transplant donor. The rearranged chain carries TRBV7-9 and TRBJ1-2, with 8 bases matching TRBD1. The sequenced DNA is TGTGCCAGCAGCTTAACCCCCATAGGACAGGGAGGATATGGCTACACCTTC. Translation gives CASSLTPIGQGGYGYTF.